A single sample gave rise to the 2 T cell receptor beta chains below, sequenced in a study of graft-versus-host responses after intestinal transplantation. Generated by immunoSEQ multiplex PCR, the TCRdb table keeps only in-frame clones and is missing some. The sample records tens of thousands of clones, around 94% being singletons. The input for sequencing was PBMCs, taken 16 days after intestinal transplant. The receptor source for this set is a human patient who received an intestinal transplant, so some T cells may come from the graft donor.

This chain joins TRBV27 and TRBJ2-2; 7 bases map to TRBD1. The CDR3 consists of 16 residues. Looked up from germline, CDR1 is MNHEY and CDR2 is SMNVEV (reference sequence). Trimming at V came to 3 bases and at J to 6 bases, leaving 10 bases not matched to a gene. The CDR3 loop is CASSLLTGYEPGELFF. For the CDR3, the DNA is TGTGCCAGCAGTTTGTTGACAGGGTACGAACCCGGGGAGCTGTTTTTT.

The chain uses TRBV5-6 and TRBJ1-2; D may be TRBD1 (5 bases). Germline CDR1 SGHDT, CDR2 YYEEEE. The ends were cut back, 4 bases at V and 0 bases at J, with 13 bases in the middle. The CDR3 runs 15 residues. For the CDR3, the DNA is TGTGCCAGCAGCCCCCAGGGTAAGCCTAACTATGGCTACACCTTC. Amino acid sequence: CASSPQGKPNYGYTF.